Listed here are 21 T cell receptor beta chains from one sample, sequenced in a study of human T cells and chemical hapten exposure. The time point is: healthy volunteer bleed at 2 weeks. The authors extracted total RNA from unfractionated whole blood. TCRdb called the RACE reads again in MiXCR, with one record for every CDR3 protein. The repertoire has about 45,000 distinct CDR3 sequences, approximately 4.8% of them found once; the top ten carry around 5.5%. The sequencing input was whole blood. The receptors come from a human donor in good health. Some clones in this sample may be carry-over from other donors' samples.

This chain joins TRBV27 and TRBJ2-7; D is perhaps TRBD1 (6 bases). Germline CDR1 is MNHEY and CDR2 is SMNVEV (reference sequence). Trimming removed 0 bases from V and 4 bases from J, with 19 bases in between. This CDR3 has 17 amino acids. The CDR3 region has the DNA TGTGCCAGCAGTTTATCTTTTCGGCAGGGGTTTCGGTACGAGCAGTACTTC. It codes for CASSLSFRQGFRYEQYF.

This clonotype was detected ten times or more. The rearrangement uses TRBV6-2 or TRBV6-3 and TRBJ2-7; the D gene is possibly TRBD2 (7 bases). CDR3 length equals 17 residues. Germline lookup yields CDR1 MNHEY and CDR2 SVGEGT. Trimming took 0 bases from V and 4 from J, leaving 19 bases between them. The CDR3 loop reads CASSYSGGLLPRYEQYF. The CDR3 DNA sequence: TGTGCCAGCAGTTACTCGGGGGGGCTTCTACCTCGTTACGAGCAGTACTTC.

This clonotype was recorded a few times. In DNA form, the CDR3 reads TGTGCCAGCAGCCCCCAAGTTAACAACTATGGCTACACCTTC. Protein: CASSPQVNNYGYTF. The chain joins TRBV5-5 to TRBJ1-2, with D uncertain. This CDR3 has 14 amino acids. Looked up from germline, CDR1 is SGHKS and CDR2 is YYEKEE (reference sequence). Trimming cost V 4 bases and J 2 bases, with 12 bases left between them.

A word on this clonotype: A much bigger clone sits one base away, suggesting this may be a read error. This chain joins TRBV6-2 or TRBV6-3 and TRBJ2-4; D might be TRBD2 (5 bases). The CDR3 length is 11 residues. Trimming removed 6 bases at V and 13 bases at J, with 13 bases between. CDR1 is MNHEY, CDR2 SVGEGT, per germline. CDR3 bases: TGTGCCAGCAGCTCACCGGGAATACAGTACTTC. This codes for CASSSPGIQYF.

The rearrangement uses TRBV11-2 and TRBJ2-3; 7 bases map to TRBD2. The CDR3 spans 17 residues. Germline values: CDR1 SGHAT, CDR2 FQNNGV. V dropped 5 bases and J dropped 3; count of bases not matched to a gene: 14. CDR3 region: CASSLLSAGAATDTQYF. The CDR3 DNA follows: TGTGCCAGCAGCCTCCTCTCGGCGGGAGCTGCTACAGATACGCAGTATTTT.

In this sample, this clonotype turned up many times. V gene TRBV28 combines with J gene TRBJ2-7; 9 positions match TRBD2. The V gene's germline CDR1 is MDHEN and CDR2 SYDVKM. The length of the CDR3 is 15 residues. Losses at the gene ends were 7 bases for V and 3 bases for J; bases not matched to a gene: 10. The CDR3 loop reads CASTPGLAAFYEQYF. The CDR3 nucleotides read TGTGCCAGCACCCCGGGACTAGCTGCCTTCTACGAGCAGTACTTC.

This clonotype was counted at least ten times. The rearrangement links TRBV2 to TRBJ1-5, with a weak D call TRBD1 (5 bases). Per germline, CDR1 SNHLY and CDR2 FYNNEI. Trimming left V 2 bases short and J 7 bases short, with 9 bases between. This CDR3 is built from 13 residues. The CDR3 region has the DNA TGTGCCAGCAGTGAACCGGGGGAACAGCCCCAGCATTTT. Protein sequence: CASSEPGEQPQHF.

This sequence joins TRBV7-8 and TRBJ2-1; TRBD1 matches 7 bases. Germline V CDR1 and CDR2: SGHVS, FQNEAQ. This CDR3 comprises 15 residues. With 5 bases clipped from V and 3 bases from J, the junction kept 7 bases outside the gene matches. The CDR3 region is CASSTRGGNYNEQFF. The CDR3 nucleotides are TGTGCCAGCAGCACCAGAGGGGGCAACTACAATGAGCAGTTCTTC.

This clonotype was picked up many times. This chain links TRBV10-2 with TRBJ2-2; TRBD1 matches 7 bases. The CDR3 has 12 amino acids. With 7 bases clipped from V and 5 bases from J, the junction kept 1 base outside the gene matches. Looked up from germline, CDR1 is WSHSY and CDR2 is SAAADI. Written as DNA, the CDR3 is TGCGCCAGCATGACAGGGACCGGGGAGCTGTTTTTT. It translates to CASMTGTGELFF.

The CDR3 nucleotides read TGTGCCAGCAGCCCCGGACAGGTCTATGGCTACACCTTC. Its translation is CASSPGQVYGYTF. The rearrangement uses TRBV7-9 and TRBJ1-2; 7 bases fit TRBD1. This CDR3 comprises 13 residues. V shed 5 bases, J shed 4 bases, and the junction held 4 bases outside the gene matches. From germline, CDR1 is SEHNR and CDR2 FQNEAQ (reference sequence).

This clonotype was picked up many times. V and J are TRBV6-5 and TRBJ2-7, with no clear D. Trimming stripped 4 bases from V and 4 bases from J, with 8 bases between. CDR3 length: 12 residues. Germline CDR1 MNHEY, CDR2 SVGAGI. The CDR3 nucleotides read TGTGCCAGCAGTTCCGCATCATACGAGCAGTACTTC. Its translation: CASSSASYEQYF.

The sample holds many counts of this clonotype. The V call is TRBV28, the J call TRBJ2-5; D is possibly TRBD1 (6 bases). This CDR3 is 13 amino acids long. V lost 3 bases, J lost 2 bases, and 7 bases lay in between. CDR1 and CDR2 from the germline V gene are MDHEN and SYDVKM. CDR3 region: CASSLGAQETQYF. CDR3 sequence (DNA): TGTGCCAGCAGTTTGGGGGCTCAAGAGACCCAGTACTTC.

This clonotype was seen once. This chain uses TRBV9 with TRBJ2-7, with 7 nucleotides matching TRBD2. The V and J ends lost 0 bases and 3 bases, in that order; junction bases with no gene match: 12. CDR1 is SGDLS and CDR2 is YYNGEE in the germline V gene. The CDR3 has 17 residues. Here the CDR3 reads CASSVADGREYSYEQYF. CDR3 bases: TGTGCCAGCAGCGTAGCCGATGGGCGGGAGTACAGCTACGAGCAGTACTTC.

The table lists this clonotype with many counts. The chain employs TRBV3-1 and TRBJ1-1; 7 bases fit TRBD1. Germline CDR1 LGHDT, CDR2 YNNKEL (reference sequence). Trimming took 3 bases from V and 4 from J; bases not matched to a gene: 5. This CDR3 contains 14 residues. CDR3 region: CASSQDSGGTEAFF. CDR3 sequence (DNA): TGTGCCAGCAGCCAGGACTCAGGGGGCACTGAAGCTTTCTTT.

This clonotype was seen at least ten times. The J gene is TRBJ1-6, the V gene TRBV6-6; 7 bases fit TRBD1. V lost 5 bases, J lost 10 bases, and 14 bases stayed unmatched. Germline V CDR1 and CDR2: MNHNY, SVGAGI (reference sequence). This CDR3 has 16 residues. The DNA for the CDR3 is TGTGCCAGCAGTGAATCCGGGACAGAGTTCGGATCACCCCTCCACTTT. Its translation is CASSESGTEFGSPLHF.

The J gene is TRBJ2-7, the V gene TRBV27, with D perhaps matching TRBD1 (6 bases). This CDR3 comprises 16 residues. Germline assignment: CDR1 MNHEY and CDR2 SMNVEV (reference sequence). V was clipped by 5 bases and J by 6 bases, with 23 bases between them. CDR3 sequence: CASSPTSTGRSSEQYF. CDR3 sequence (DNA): TGTGCCAGCAGTCCAACCTCGACAGGCCGGTCGTCCGAGCAGTACTTC.

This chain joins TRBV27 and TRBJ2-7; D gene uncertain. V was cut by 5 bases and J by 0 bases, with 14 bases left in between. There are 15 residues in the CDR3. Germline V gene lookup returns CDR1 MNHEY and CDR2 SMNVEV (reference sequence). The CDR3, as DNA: TGTGCCAGCAGTCCTCGACCCGCGAGCTCCTACGAGCAGTACTTC. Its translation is CASSPRPASSYEQYF.

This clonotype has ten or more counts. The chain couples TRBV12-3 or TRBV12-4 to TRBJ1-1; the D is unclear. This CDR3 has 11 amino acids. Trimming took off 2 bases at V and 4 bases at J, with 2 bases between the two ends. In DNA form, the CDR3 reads TGTGCCAGCAGTTTACGCACTGAAGCTTTCTTT. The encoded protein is CASSLRTEAFF.

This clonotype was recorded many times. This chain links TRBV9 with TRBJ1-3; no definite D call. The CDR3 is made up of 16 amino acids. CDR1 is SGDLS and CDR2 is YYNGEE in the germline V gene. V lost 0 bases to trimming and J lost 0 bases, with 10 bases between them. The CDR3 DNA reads TGTGCCAGCAGCGTAGGGGGAGGGATCTCTGGAAACACCATATATTTT. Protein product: CASSVGGGISGNTIYF.

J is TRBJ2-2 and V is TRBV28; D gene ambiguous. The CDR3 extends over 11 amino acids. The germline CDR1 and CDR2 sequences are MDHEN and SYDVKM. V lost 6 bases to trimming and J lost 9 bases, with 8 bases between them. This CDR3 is CASSRTRELFF. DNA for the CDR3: TGTGCCAGCAGCCGGACGAGGGAGCTGTTTTTT.

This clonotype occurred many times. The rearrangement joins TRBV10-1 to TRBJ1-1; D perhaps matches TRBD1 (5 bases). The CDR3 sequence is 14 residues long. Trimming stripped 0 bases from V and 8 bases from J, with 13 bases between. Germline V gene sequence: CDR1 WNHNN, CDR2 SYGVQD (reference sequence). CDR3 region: CASSESGVLGEAFF. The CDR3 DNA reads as TGCGCCAGCAGTGAGTCGGGGGTCCTGGGAGAAGCTTTCTTT.